This T cell receptor (beta chain) was retrieved from a study of CD4+ T cells in melanoma. The study, taken as a whole, reports: Neoantigen-specific CD4+ T cells in melanoma reportedly had diverse differentiation states. CD8+ T cell, macrophage and B cell function reportedly correlated with neoantigen-specific CD4+ T cells.

Comments on this clone: The antigen is not known.

Germline CDR1 and CDR2: MDHEN and SYDVKM. Trimming left V 4 bases short and J 5 bases short, with 8 bases between. This CDR3 has 13 amino acids. Measured with immunoSEQ multiplex PCR; TCRdb has only the in-frame clones, and not every one. Of fewer than 55,000 clones in the sample, nearly 90% were seen once. The sequenced sample was peripheral blood. The gene calls are TRBV28 and TRBJ1-4; no clear D. The TCR sequence derives from a human donor with melanoma. The CDR3 DNA follows: TGTGCCAGCAGTTCCCATCAAAATGAAAAACTGTTTTTT. Translating it yields CASSSHQNEKLFF.